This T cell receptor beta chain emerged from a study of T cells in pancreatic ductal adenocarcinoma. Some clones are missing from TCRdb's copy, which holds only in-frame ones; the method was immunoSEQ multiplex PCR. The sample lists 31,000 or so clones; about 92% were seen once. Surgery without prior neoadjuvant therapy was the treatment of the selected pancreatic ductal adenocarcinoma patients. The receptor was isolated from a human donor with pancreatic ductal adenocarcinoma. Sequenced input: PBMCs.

The CDR3 nucleotides are TGTGCCAGCAGCAGAAGACAGGGTAAAAGGGGTCAGCCCCAGCATTTT. Translation gives CASSRRQGKRGQPQHF. This sequence joins TRBV7-2 and TRBJ1-5; 7 bases are shared with TRBD1. This CDR3 is 16 amino acids long. The V gene end was trimmed by 5 bases and the J gene end by 6 bases; junction bases not matched to a gene: 13. Germline V gene data show CDR1 as SGHTA and CDR2 as FQGNSA.